The 6 T cell receptor beta chains given below trace back to one sample, sequenced in a study of blood T cell repertoires in COVID-19. The table came from immunoSEQ multiplex PCR; TCRdb's copy has only in-frame clones and leaves some out. The table includes some 290,000 clones, roughly nine tenths detected once. The sequenced sample consisted of PBMCs or T cells enriched from blood (not recorded which). Receptors originate from a young woman who had been exposed to COVID-19.

This chain links TRBV4-3 with TRBJ1-1, with D maybe TRBD1 (5 bases). The CDR3 runs 16 residues. V gave up 0 bases and J gave up 4 bases, with 15 bases separating them. Germline V gene data show CDR1 as LGHNA and CDR2 as YSLEER. The CDR3 nucleotides read TGCGCCAGCAGCCAAGACGGTTCGGGGGAGGCCACTGAAGCTTTCTTT. Its translation is CASSQDGSGEATEAFF.

V usage is TRBV7-9 and J usage is TRBJ1-5; D not resolved. Germline V gives CDR1 SEHNR, CDR2 FQNEAQ (reference sequence). The CDR3 contains 13 residues. V was cut by 2 bases and J by 5 bases, with 7 bases left in between. CDR3 amino acids: CASSLQVDQPQHF. DNA of the CDR3: TGTGCCAGCAGCTTACAGGTGGATCAGCCCCAGCATTTT. Together with reference TRBV7-9 and TRBJ1-5, the CDR3 gives the full variable domain: DTGVSQNPRHKITKRGQNVTFRCDPISEHNRLYWYRQTLGQGPEFLTYFQNEAQLEKSRLLSDRFSAERPKGSFSTLEIQRTEQGDSAMYLCASSLQVDQPQHFGDGTRLSIL.

The rearrangement links TRBV5-4 to TRBJ1-2, with unresolved D. CDR3 size: 13 residues. Trimming shortened V by 6 bases and J by 4 bases, and 13 bases separated the two germline ends. Germline lookup yields CDR1 SGHNT and CDR2 YYREEE (reference sequence). DNA of the CDR3: TGTGCCAGCACCTTATACCTATCCTATGGCTACACCTTC. Translation gives CASTLYLSYGYTF.

The genes are TRBV27 and TRBJ1-6; D perhaps matches TRBD1 (6 bases). The CDR3 covers 17 residues. V was clipped by 11 bases and J by 2 bases, with 22 bases between them. CDR1 and CDR2 (germline): MNHEY, SMNVEV (reference sequence). The CDR3 DNA is TGTGCCCATGGGACACCTACGTTGATCCCCTATAATTCACCCCTCCACTTT. Translating it yields CAHGTPTLIPYNSPLHF.

The chain couples TRBV7-8 to TRBJ1-2; D is uncertain. CDR3 length: 15 residues. The V gene lost 0 bases and the J gene lost 5 bases, with 13 bases spanning the gap. Per the germline V gene, CDR1 is SGHVS and CDR2 is FQNEAQ. Written as DNA, the CDR3 is TGTGCCAGCAGCTTAGCGGAGGGCCAGTGGTATGGCTACACCTTC. Translating gives CASSLAEGQWYGYTF.

The chain joins TRBV2 to TRBJ1-2; D is perhaps TRBD1 (5 bases). The germline CDR1 and CDR2 sequences are SNHLY and FYNNEI. V dropped 3 bases and J dropped 8 bases, with 16 bases sitting between them. This CDR3 is built from 14 residues. The CDR3 is CASSDKGRVKGYTF. The DNA for the CDR3 is TGTGCCAGCAGTGACAAGGGGAGGGTGAAGGGCTACACCTTC.